This TCR beta chain was documented in a study of T cell repertoires in cytomegalovirus infection. Study context: CMV epitopes, recently identified HLA-C-restricted and well-studied HLA-B-restricted, were used. Public TCR beta signatures provided an indication of both CMV infection and a matching HLA type. Study-wide points: In two of eight donors, the top clonotype was HLA-C-restricted CMV-specific. Adding up the frequency of public TCR beta families identified people who carried CMV plus the relevant HLA.

The CDR3 sequence is 16 residues long. V dropped 2 bases and J dropped 1; count of bases not matched to a gene: 4. Worth noting for this clonotype: Its antigen is unknown.

One entry per CDR3 protein results from TCRdb running MiXCR on the reads. The table has roughly 160,000 distinct CDR3 sequences, less than 25% seen once; the top ten hold roughly 25%. Sequences were derived from CD8+ T cells from cultured PBMCs, sampled from culture after CMV antigen stimulation. This receptor was obtained from a human donor in good health (CMV status not recorded). Some clones in this sample may be carry-over from other donors' samples. The chain uses TRBV12-3 or TRBV12-4 and TRBJ1-1; 10 positions agree with TRBD1. CDR3 DNA sequence: TGTGCCAGCAGTTTAAGGGACAGGGGAGGGAACACTGAAGCTTTCTTT. Translation gives CASSLRDRGGNTEAFF.